This T cell receptor (beta chain) was recorded in a study of blood T cells in healthy people across ages. Peripheral blood from each donor was collected in a volume of 8 to 10 milliliters. A J-beta primer mix and a sample-barcoded 5' primer were used in a second PCR of roughly 7 to 12 cycles. TCRdb called the 5' RACE reads again in MiXCR, with one record for every CDR3 protein. The table lists roughly 860,000 distinct CDR3 sequences, 55% to 65% of them singletons. The specimen was blood. This TCR was recovered from a man aged 25 to 40 in good health.

The CDR3 DNA reads TGTGCCAGCAGCCAGGAAGGGGACAGGGGATCCGAGCAGTACTTC. Residues: CASSQEGDRGSEQYF. The gene calls are TRBV4-2 and TRBJ2-7; the match to TRBD1 covers 10 bases. Looked up from germline, CDR1 is LGHNA and CDR2 is YNFKEQ. This CDR3 contains 15 residues. V shed 3 bases and J 6 bases; nucleotides not matched to a gene: 8.